The rows below give T cell receptor beta chains drawn from one sample of a study of T cell repertoires in cytomegalovirus infection. TCRdb independently ran MiXCR on the reads; one entry per CDR3 protein. Of under 200,000 distinct CDR3 sequences in the sample, 28% were seen once. Source material: PBMCs. These receptors were collected from a human donor in good health (CMV status not recorded). Some clones in this sample may be carry-over from other donors' samples. Both conserved end residues are part of each CDR3. D genes are given only for firm matches. Rows may omit the clone size; those that give it use once, few, many or a size class.

TRBV29-1	few	TRBJ2-3	TRBD2	TGCAGCGTGCGAGCTAGCGGGGGGACAGATACGCAGTATTTT	CSVRASGGTDTQYF
TRBV4-1	few	TRBJ1-2	TRBD1	TGCGCCAGCAGCCAAGCGGGACAGGGGAGCTCGGATGGCTACACCTTC	CASSQAGQGSSDGYTF
TRBV7-2	many	TRBJ1-1	.	TGTGCCAGCAGCTACAGGGTGCAAACTGAAGCTTTCTTT	CASSYRVQTEAFF
TRBV7-4	.	TRBJ1-1	.	TGTGCCAGCCGCTTCTTAGGGGATGGTGAATTCTTT	CASRFLGDGEFF
TRBV19	.	TRBJ1-1	TRBD1	TGTGCCAGCAACAGGGGGCTAGACACTGAAGCTTTCTTT	CASNRGLDTEAFF
TRBV7-2	many	TRBJ1-1	.	TGTGCCAGCAGCTTAGCGGCATGGAACACTGAAGCTTTCTTT	CASSLAAWNTEAFF
TRBV2	.	TRBJ2-4	.	TGTGCCAGCAGTGACGTGAATTTGTTAGCCAAAAACATTCAGTACTTC	CASSDVNLLAKNIQYF
TRBV7-3	.	TRBJ2-3	.	TGTGCCAGCAGCCCCATAGGGGACCCTACTGGGGATACGCAGTATTTT	CASSPIGDPTGDTQYF
TRBV7-2	few	TRBJ2-2	TRBD1	TGTGCCAGCAGCGGGCCGGGACAGGGATCCACCGGGGAGCTGTTTTTT	CASSGPGQGSTGELFF
TRBV7-3	many	TRBJ1-1	.	TGTGCCAGCAGCTTAGGGAAGGCGAAGAACACTGAAGCTTTCTTT	CASSLGKAKNTEAFF
TRBV6-1	once	TRBJ2-1	.	TGTGCCAGCAGACCTATGGACAGTTACAATGAGCAGTTCTTC	CASRPMDSYNEQFF
TRBV5-3	.	TRBJ2-3	TRBD1	TGTGCCAGCAGCACCCCAGGACAGGGAAGCACAGATACGCAGTATTTT	CASSTPGQGSTDTQYF
TRBV4-3	.	TRBJ1-1	.	TGCGCCAGCAGCCAAGAAGGCGACCACACTGAAGCTTTCTTT	CASSQEGDHTEAFF
TRBV29-1	.	TRBJ1-1	.	TGCAGCGCTCAGACAGACTTGAACACTGAAGCTTTCTTT	CSAQTDLNTEAFF
TRBV7-2	many	TRBJ2-7	.	TGTGCCAGCAGCTTAGGACCGGGGAGGTTGTGGGAGCAGTACTTC	CASSLGPGRLWEQYF
TRBV14	.	TRBJ1-2	.	TGTGCCAGCAGCCGGGATGTAGGGACGCACTATGGCTACACCTTC	CASSRDVGTHYGYTF
TRBV5-6	.	TRBJ2-7	.	TGTGCCAGCAGCCCGGGCGGCAGAGACGAGCAGTACTTC	CASSPGGRDEQYF
TRBV12-5	few	TRBJ2-5	TRBD1	TGTGCTAGTGGTTTGGCCCTAACGGGGACAGGAGAGACCCAGTACTTC	CASGLALTGTGETQYF
TRBV2	few	TRBJ1-1	.	TGTGCCAGCAGTGATGCGCGTAGGAACACTGAAGCTTTCTTT	CASSDARRNTEAFF
TRBV29-1	few	TRBJ1-1	.	TGCAGCGCCGACGAAACTGAAGCTTTCTTT	CSADETEAFF
TRBV4-1	few	TRBJ1-6	TRBD1	TGCGCCAGCAGCGAAAGACAGGGGGCTTCACCCCTCCACTTT	CASSERQGASPLHF
TRBV20-1	few	TRBJ2-5	.	TGCAGTGCTAGACCTTTAACAATTGGGGGTACAGAGACCCAGTACTTC	CSARPLTIGGTETQYF
TRBV5-1	few	TRBJ2-7	TRBD1	TGCGCCAGCAGCTTGATCCCGGACAGGGGGAGGTACGAGCAGTACTTC	CASSLIPDRGRYEQYF
TRBV4-1	.	TRBJ2-7	TRBD1	TGCGCCAGCAGCCAAGCGGCACCCGGGACAGGGCGTTACGAGCAGTACTTC	CASSQAAPGTGRYEQYF
TRBV12-3/TRBV12-4	many	TRBJ1-4	.	TGTGCCAGCAGCTTTTCCACTTCCCGCCGCGCAACTAATGAAAAACTGTTTTTT	CASSFSTSRRATNEKLFF
TRBV12-3/TRBV12-4	.	TRBJ2-2	TRBD2	TGTGCCAGCAGGCACCGGACTAGCGGGGGGCTTGCGAACACCGGGGAGCTGTTTTTT	CASRHRTSGGLANTGELFF
TRBV7-2	.	TRBJ2-7	.	TGTGCCAGCAGCCCCCCTACGGGGGAACGCGAGCAGTACTTC	CASSPPTGEREQYF
TRBV5-1	few	TRBJ2-3	TRBD2	TGCGCCAGCAGCTTCGAGGGACTAGCGGGGGAGCTCACAGATACGCAGTATTTT	CASSFEGLAGELTDTQYF
TRBV10-3	.	TRBJ2-3	.	TGTGCCATCAGTGAGTCGGCTAGTGCAGATACGCAGTATTTT	CAISESASADTQYF
TRBV27	.	TRBJ2-3	TRBD2	TGTGCCAGCAGTTCTCTAGCGGGGGGCCCTCCGGAGTATTTT	CASSSLAGGPPEYF
TRBV10-3	few	TRBJ2-3	.	TGTGCCATCACCGAGGTGCACTTAATGGGCTTCACAGATACGCAGTATTTT	CAITEVHLMGFTDTQYF
TRBV6-6	few	TRBJ2-3	.	TGTGCCAGCAGGAGGTGGGGGGGCAGGGGGCCAGATACGCAGTATTTT	CASRRWGGRGPDTQYF
TRBV7-8	many	TRBJ2-7	.	TGTGCCAGCAGCTCCCAATTACTAAGGAGGGCCTACGAGCAGTACTTC	CASSSQLLRRAYEQYF
TRBV2	.	TRBJ2-7	.	TGTGCCAGACAAGGGTCTGACAGGCAGGGGTGGGAGCAGTACTTC	CARQGSDRQGWEQYF
TRBV29-1	.	TRBJ2-7	TRBD1	TGCAGCGTTGGGACAGGGGGAAGCTCCTACGAGCAGTACTTC	CSVGTGGSSYEQYF
TRBV12-3/TRBV12-4	few	TRBJ2-3	TRBD2	TGTGCCAGCAACGGCGGGGGGGCCGGCACAGATACGCAGTATTTT	CASNGGGAGTDTQYF
TRBV7-2	.	TRBJ2-5	.	TGTGCCAGCAGTCCCGGTAACCTAGGATTC	CASSPGNLGF